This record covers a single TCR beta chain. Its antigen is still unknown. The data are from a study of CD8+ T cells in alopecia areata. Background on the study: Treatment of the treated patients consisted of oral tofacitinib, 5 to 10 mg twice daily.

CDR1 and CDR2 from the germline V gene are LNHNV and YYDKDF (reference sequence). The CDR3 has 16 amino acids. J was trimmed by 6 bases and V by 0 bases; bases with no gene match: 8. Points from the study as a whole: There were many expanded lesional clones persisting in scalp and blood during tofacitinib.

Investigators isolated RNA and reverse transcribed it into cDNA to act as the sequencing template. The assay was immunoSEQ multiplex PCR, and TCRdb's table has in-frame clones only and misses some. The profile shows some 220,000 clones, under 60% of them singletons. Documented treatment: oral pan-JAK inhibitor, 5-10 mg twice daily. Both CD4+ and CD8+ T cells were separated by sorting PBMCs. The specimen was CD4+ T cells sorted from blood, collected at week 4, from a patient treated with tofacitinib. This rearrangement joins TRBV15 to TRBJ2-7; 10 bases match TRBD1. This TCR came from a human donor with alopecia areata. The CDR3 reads CATSRDGTGVGGEQYF. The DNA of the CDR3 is TGTGCCACCAGCAGAGATGGGACAGGGGTTGGTGGCGAGCAGTACTTC.